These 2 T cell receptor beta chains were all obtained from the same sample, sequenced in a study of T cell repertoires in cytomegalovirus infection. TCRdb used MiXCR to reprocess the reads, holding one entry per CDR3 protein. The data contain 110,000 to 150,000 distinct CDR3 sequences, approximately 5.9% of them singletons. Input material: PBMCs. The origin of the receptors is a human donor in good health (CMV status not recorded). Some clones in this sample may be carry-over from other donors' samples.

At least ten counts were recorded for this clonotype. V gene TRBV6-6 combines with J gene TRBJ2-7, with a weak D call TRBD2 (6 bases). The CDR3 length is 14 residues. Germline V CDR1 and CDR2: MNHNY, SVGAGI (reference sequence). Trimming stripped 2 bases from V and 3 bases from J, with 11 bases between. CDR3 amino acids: CASSYGGELYEQYF. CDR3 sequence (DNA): TGTGCCAGCAGTTACGGCGGGGAACTCTACGAGCAGTACTTC.

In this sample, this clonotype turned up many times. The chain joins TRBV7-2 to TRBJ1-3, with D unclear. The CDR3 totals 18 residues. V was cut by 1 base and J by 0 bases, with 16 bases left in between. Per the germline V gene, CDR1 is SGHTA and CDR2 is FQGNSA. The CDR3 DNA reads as TGTGCCAGCAGCTTAGATGTCCCGTCGGTTATCTCTGGAAACACCATATATTTT. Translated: CASSLDVPSVISGNTIYF.